This TCR beta chain was recovered during a study of early T cells in non-severe SARS-CoV-2 infection. Study-wide background: Sequenced material consisted of bulk RNA (from unsorted whole blood), and chains were unpaired.

This CDR3 region has 17 residues. V was clipped by 2 bases and J by 6 bases, with 19 bases between them. Individual cDNA molecules each received unique molecular identifiers attached to them. Each CDR3 protein gets one entry after TCRdb re-called the 5' RACE reads with MiXCR. Among roughly 29,000 distinct CDR3 sequences, about 4.2% were seen once, and the ten largest hold roughly an eighth. What was sequenced was whole blood. The TCR was taken from an adult who was a healthcare worker with PCR-confirmed SARS-CoV-2 infection or an uninfected control (not recorded which). The chain employs TRBV12-3 or TRBV12-4 and TRBJ2-2; weak D call: TRBD2 (7 bases). CDR3 sequence reads: CASSLNLGGAFPGELFF. In nucleotides, the CDR3 is TGTGCCAGCAGTTTAAATCTTGGGGGGGCATTCCCCGGGGAGCTGTTTTTT.